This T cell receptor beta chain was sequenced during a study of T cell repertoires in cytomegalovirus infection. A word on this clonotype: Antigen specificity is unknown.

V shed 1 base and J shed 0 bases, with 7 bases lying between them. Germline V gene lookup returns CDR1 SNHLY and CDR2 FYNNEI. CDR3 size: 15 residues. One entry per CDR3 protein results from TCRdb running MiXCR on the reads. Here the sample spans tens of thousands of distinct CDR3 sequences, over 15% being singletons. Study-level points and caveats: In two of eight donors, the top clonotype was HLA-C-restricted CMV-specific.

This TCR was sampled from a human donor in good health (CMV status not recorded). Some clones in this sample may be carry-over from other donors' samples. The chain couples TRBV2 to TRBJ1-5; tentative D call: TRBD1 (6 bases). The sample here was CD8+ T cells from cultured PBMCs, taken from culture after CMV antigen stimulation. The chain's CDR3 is CASSEGRGSNQPQHF. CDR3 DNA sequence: TGTGCCAGCAGTGAAGGCAGGGGTAGCAATCAGCCCCAGCATTTT.